This entry lists 24 T cell receptor beta chains sequenced from one sample in a study of T cell changes during pregnancy in multiple sclerosis. Sequenced by immunoSEQ multiplex PCR; TCRdb stores in-frame clones only, minus some. This sample has some 42,000 clones, with approximately 94% found just once. The specimen was CD4+ T cells from peripheral blood mononuclear cells, collected in the third trimester of pregnancy. These receptors came from a female donor with multiple sclerosis, enrolled in a pregnancy study.

The table lists this clone with a count of one. V gene TRBV30 combines with J gene TRBJ2-5, with 7 bases lining up with TRBD2. The V gene end was trimmed by 0 bases and the J gene end by 5 bases; junction bases not matched to a gene: 6. Germline-derived CDR1 and CDR2 are GTSNPN and SVGIG (reference sequence). This CDR3 contains 14 residues. The CDR3 DNA is TGTGCCTGGAGTGTATGGGTGGGAGGGGAGACCCAGTACTTC. Its translation is CAWSVWVGGETQYF.

The chain has TRBV28 and TRBJ2-7, with TRBD1 matching 9 bases. Losses at the gene ends were 4 bases for V and 4 bases for J; bases not matched to a gene: 17. The CDR3 is made up of 18 amino acids. Germline V gene lookup returns CDR1 MDHEN and CDR2 SYDVKM. The CDR3 region has the DNA TGTGCCAGCAGTTCTCCGGGACAGGGCTCATCGGTCCGATACGAGCAGTACTTC. Translating gives CASSSPGQGSSVRYEQYF.

The rearrangement uses TRBV6-5 and TRBJ1-1, with D perhaps matching TRBD1 (5 bases). Germline loops: CDR1 MNHEY, CDR2 SVGAGI. V lost 5 bases, J lost 11 bases, and 15 bases lay in between. This CDR3 has 12 residues. The DNA of the CDR3 is TGTGCCAGCAGTCGGATCGGGGGTGAGGCTTTCTTT. This gives the protein CASSRIGGEAFF.

The gene calls are TRBV27 and TRBJ2-7; possibly TRBD1 for D (6 bases). V lost 3 bases to trimming and J lost 3 bases, with 12 bases between them. The CDR3 extends over 14 amino acids. In germline, CDR1 is MNHEY, CDR2 SMNVEV (reference sequence). This CDR3 is CASSFGQGSYEQYF. The DNA for the CDR3 is TGTGCCAGCAGTTTTGGGCAGGGGAGCTACGAGCAGTACTTC.

Note on this clone: Sequence at one end of the junction differs from germline and may be a read error. The chain recombines TRBV28 with TRBJ2-7, with 7 bases identical to TRBD2. The CDR3 length is 16 residues. Germline CDR1 MDHEN, CDR2 SYDVKM. The CDR3 region is CASRLSPVAGTEEQYF. The CDR3 bases are TGTGCCAGCAGGTTATCTCCTGTAGCGGGCACTGAAGAGCAGTACTTC.

Only a few counts were recorded for this clone. The rearrangement uses TRBV5-4 and TRBJ1-1, with TRBD1 matching 10 bases. Germline V gene data show CDR1 as SGHNT and CDR2 as YYREEE (reference sequence). This CDR3 contains 16 residues. Unmatched junction bases numbered 10, after V lost 3 bases and J lost 5 bases. Here the CDR3 reads CASSSRQGARNTEAFF. CDR3 nucleotides: TGTGCCAGCAGCTCTAGACAGGGGGCCCGGAATACTGAAGCTTTCTTT. The variable domain in full, with the rest retrieved from reference TRBV5-4 and TRBJ1-1, is ETGVTQSPTHLIKTRGQQVTLRCSSQSGHNTVSWYQQALGQGPQFIFQYYREEENGRGNFPPRFSGLQFPNYSSELNVNALELDDSALYLCASSSRQGARNTEAFFGQGTRLTVV.

This chain uses TRBV7-9 with TRBJ1-4, with D possibly matching TRBD1 (5 bases). This CDR3 has 14 residues. Trimming cost V 0 bases and J 8 bases, with 10 bases left between them. Germline loops: CDR1 SEHNR, CDR2 FQNEAQ (reference sequence). CDR3 coding DNA: TGTGCCAGCAGCTTAGCAGGGGTCCGGGAAAAACTGTTTTTT. The encoded protein is CASSLAGVREKLFF.

This sequence joins TRBV7-9 and TRBJ2-5; D remains unclear. Germline assignment: CDR1 SEHNR and CDR2 FQNEAQ (reference sequence). V was cut by 2 bases and J by 2 bases, with 9 bases left in between. The CDR3 extends over 14 amino acids. For the CDR3, the DNA is TGTGCCAGCAGCTTAAGAGGCCTTCAAGAGACCCAGTACTTC. Translating gives CASSLRGLQETQYF.

The chain carries TRBV6-1 and TRBJ1-2, with D perhaps matching TRBD1 (5 bases). Germline V gene sequence: CDR1 MNHNS, CDR2 SASEGT. Trimming pared 7 bases from V and 0 bases from J, leaving 15 bases between. The CDR3 length is 15 residues. CDR3 sequence reads: CASTREGLANYGYTF. The CDR3 DNA is TGTGCCAGCACCCGGGAGGGGTTAGCTAACTATGGCTACACCTTC.

The chain has TRBV29-1 and TRBJ2-7; 14 nucleotides align to TRBD2. V dropped 6 bases and J dropped 2; count of bases not matched to a gene: 9. This CDR3 contains 16 residues. Germline V gene data show CDR1 as SQVTM and CDR2 as ANQGSEA. Here the CDR3 reads CSVAGTSGGNPYEQYF. The CDR3 nucleotides are TGCAGCGTAGCCGGGACTAGCGGGGGCAACCCCTACGAGCAGTACTTC.

This chain links TRBV6-5 with TRBJ1-4; no clear D. Germline-derived CDR1 and CDR2 are MNHEY and SVGAGI. V was trimmed by 4 bases and J by 4 bases, leaving 7 bases between them. This CDR3 has 13 residues. CDR3 residues: CASSFRSNEKLFF. Here the CDR3 DNA reads TGTGCCAGCAGTTTCAGAAGTAATGAAAAACTGTTTTTT.

The chain uses TRBV4-3 and TRBJ1-2; D gene unclear. V lost 0 bases and J lost 5, with 7 bases in between. The germline CDR1 and CDR2 sequences are LGHNA and YSLEER. The CDR3 is 13 residues long. In DNA, the CDR3 is TGCGCCAGCAGCCAAGATACCGAGTATGGCTACACCTTC. Its translation is CASSQDTEYGYTF.

This sequence joins TRBV7-8 and TRBJ1-3; D call uncertain. The germline V gene encodes CDR1 SGHVS and CDR2 FQNEAQ. CDR3 length equals 16 residues. Trimming pared 2 bases from V and 1 base from J, leaving 12 bases between. The CDR3 spells CASSLSDPGSGNTIYF. The DNA of the CDR3 is TGTGCCAGCAGCTTATCCGACCCGGGGTCTGGAAACACCATATATTTT.

The genes are TRBV5-5 and TRBJ2-7, with 11 bases matching TRBD2. The ends lost 6 bases at V and 2 bases at J; junction bases unmatched: 7. This CDR3 region has 15 residues. The V gene's germline CDR1 is SGHKS and CDR2 YYEKEE (reference sequence). The CDR3 sequence is CASTEGLAETYEQYF. Written as DNA, the CDR3 is TGTGCCAGCACCGAGGGACTAGCGGAGACCTACGAGCAGTACTTC.

The genes are TRBV6-1 and TRBJ1-5; a possible D gene is TRBD1 (5 bases). The CDR3 has 15 residues. The V gene's germline CDR1 is MNHNS and CDR2 SASEGT. Trimming stripped 5 bases from V and 4 bases from J, with 15 bases between. The CDR3 sequence is CASSLRDLVNQPQHF. CDR3 DNA sequence: TGTGCCAGCAGTCTCCGGGACTTGGTTAATCAGCCCCAGCATTTT.

This chain joins TRBV27 and TRBJ2-1, with 7 bases lining up with TRBD2. CDR1 is MNHEY and CDR2 is SMNVEV in the germline V gene (reference sequence). V gave up 0 bases and J gave up 4 bases; unmatched junction bases: 9. CDR3 size: 17 residues. The CDR3 loop reads CASSLSPRVAGYNEQFF. DNA for the CDR3: TGTGCCAGCAGTTTATCGCCCCGGGTAGCGGGTTACAATGAGCAGTTCTTC.

In its sample, this clone was seen once. V gene TRBV6-5 combines with J gene TRBJ1-3; TRBD1 aligns across 10 bases. The CDR3 consists of 15 residues. Trimming removed 6 bases from V and 2 bases from J; junction bases left unmatched: 4. Germline lookup yields CDR1 MNHEY and CDR2 SVGAGI. The CDR3 DNA is TGTGCCAGCAGAGCCGGGACAGGGGCTGGAAACACCATATATTTT. Amino acid sequence: CASRAGTGAGNTIYF.

The rearrangement joins TRBV4-2 to TRBJ1-2; 7 nucleotides align to TRBD1. From germline, CDR1 is LGHNA and CDR2 YNFKEQ. The V gene end was trimmed by 5 bases and the J gene end by 7 bases; junction bases not matched to a gene: 10. CDR3 length: 14 residues. The CDR3 loop is CASSYGTDSRGYTF. The CDR3 DNA reads TGTGCCAGCAGCTACGGGACAGACTCACGTGGCTACACCTTC.

V is TRBV19 and J is TRBJ2-3; D is undetermined. The V end was cut by 4 bases, the J end by 5 bases, with 16 bases between. Germline V gives CDR1 LNHDA, CDR2 SQIVND (reference sequence). This CDR3 has 15 amino acids. CDR3 loop: CASSTRPLTKDTQYF. The CDR3 nucleotides are TGTGCCAGTAGTACCAGGCCCCTAACCAAAGATACGCAGTATTTT.

This clone was picked up one time. This chain joins TRBV6-1 and TRBJ1-1; the match to TRBD1 covers 7 bases. Germline V CDR1 and CDR2: MNHNS, SASEGT. V was clipped by 6 bases and J by 5 bases; unmatched bases: 9. This CDR3 has 14 amino acids. CDR3 region: CASRPSGQMTEAFF. In DNA, the CDR3 is TGTGCCAGCAGGCCCTCGGGACAGATGACTGAAGCTTTCTTT.

The chain is built from TRBV2 and TRBJ1-2; a possible D gene is TRBD1 (5 bases). The germline CDR1 and CDR2 sequences are SNHLY and FYNNEI. Trimming took 6 bases from V and 8 from J, leaving 19 bases between them. This CDR3 spans 14 amino acids. The CDR3 coding sequence is TGTGCCAGCAGGCCACAGGTTCCAATCGTGGGCTACACCTTC. Translating gives CASRPQVPIVGYTF.

The V gene is TRBV11-1, the J gene TRBJ2-5; 14 bases are a match to TRBD2. Unmatched junction bases numbered 5, after V lost 4 bases and J lost 4 bases. The germline gives CDR1 SGHAT, CDR2 FQDESV (reference sequence). This CDR3 comprises 16 residues. CDR3 DNA sequence: TGTGCCAGCAGCTCCAGGACTAGCGGGGGGCCAGAGACCCAGTACTTC. This gives the protein CASSSRTSGGPETQYF. Full variable domain (outside the CDR3, taken from reference TRBV11-1 and TRBJ2-5): EAEVAQSPRYKITEKSQAVAFWCDPISGHATLYWYRQILGQGPELLVQFQDESVVDDSQLPKDRFSAERLKGVDSTLKIQPAELGDSAMYLCASSSRTSGGPETQYFGPGTRLLVL.

V and J are TRBV9 and TRBJ2-7; D might be TRBD2 (6 bases). V was clipped by 0 bases and J by 4 bases, with 8 bases between them. CDR3 length: 13 amino acids. The germline V gene has CDR1 SGDLS and CDR2 YYNGEE. DNA of the CDR3: TGTGCCAGCAGCGTAGAGACTAGTTACGAGCAGTACTTC. It translates to CASSVETSYEQYF.

The CDR3 DNA follows: TGTGCCAGCAGCTTGGGTTTCAAAAGGGAGGCTGAAGCTTTCTTT. Amino acid sequence: CASSLGFKREAEAFF. The chain carries TRBV5-4 and TRBJ1-1; unclear D gene. V lost 0 bases to trimming and J lost 6 bases, with 15 bases between them. Germline values: CDR1 SGHNT, CDR2 YYREEE (reference sequence). The CDR3 length is 15 residues.